This TCR beta chain was captured by sequencing in a study of vaccination and CD4 T cells after COVID-19. V lost 6 bases to trimming and J lost 6 bases, with 11 bases between them. Germline assignment: CDR1 SGHTA and CDR2 FQGNSA. CDR3 length: 13 amino acids. TCRdb re-called the PCR reads through MiXCR, storing one row per CDR3 protein. The sample lists just over 35,000 distinct CDR3 sequences, about 35% occurring once. The time point was: late sampling 161 to 241 days after vaccination in a few convalescent patients. This chain joins TRBV7-2 and TRBJ2-2, with D unresolved. The TCR originated in a human donor who had recovered from COVID-19. The source material was CD4+ T cells from blood, sampled about 7 months after SARS-CoV-2 vaccination. The CDR3 DNA reads TGTGCCAGCAGTACCATAAGGGCCGGGGAGCTGTTTTTT. This encodes CASSTIRAGELFF.